The sequence of this T cell receptor beta chain was determined in a study of T-cell memory formation after mild COVID-19. Study conclusions and caveats: Within pre-infection memory, some responding clones were found, suggesting cross-reactive memory joined.

As regards this clonotype: Antigen specificity is unknown.

One entry per CDR3 protein, called by TCRdb with MiXCR from the 5' RACE reads. This table has hundreds of thousands of distinct CDR3 sequences, approximately 24% appearing once. The sequencing sample was made of PBMCs or a T cell subset sorted from them (not recorded which). The source is an adult woman who had mild COVID-19 (a few samples of this study predate the infection). Cell type and time point are not known.

The CDR3: CASSLIQNTGELFF. CDR3 coding DNA: TGCGCCAGCAGCTTGATCCAGAACACCGGGGAGCTGTTTTTT. The rearrangement joins TRBV5-1 to TRBJ2-2; D not resolved. The CDR3 extends over 14 amino acids. V gave up 1 base and J gave up 1 base, with 5 bases separating them. Germline V gene sequence: CDR1 SGHRS, CDR2 YFSETQ.